This is a list of T cell receptor beta chains from one sample in a study of blood T cell repertoires in COVID-19. Assay: immunoSEQ multiplex PCR; the TCRdb copy retains only in-frame clones and omits some. The sample contains roughly 310,000 clones, about 90% of which appear only once. The material sequenced was peripheral blood. The receptors stem from a woman aged 25 to 39 with COVID-19, enrolled during active disease. CDR3s include the opening cysteine and the closing phenylalanine or tryptophan. D genes are given only for firm matches. Size is stated for part of the rows, as once, few or many counts, or as a class when the clone is expanded.

v_gene,j_gene,d_gene,abundance,CDR3nt,CDR3aa
TRBV5-4,TRBJ2-1,TRBD2,.,TGTGCCAGCAGCAGAGATCTAGCGGGTCAACGCAACAATGAGCAGTTCTTC,CASSRDLAGQRNNEQFF
TRBV6-5,TRBJ2-5,TRBD1,.,TGTGCCAGCAGAACAGGGGGCCGAGAGACCCAGTACTTC,CASRTGGRETQYF
TRBV18,TRBJ1-3,.,.,TGTGCCAGCTCACCGTTTAACGGCGCCGGAGCCTCCTCTGGAAACACCATATATTTT,CASSPFNGAGASSGNTIYF
TRBV5-8,TRBJ2-1,TRBD2,once,TGTGCCAGCAGCTTGGCTAGCGGGTGGGGGCTCTCCTACAATGAGCAGTTCTTC,CASSLASGWGLSYNEQFF
TRBV5-1,TRBJ2-1,.,.,TGCGCCAGCAGCGATACCGACAGGAGTTACAATGAGCAGTTCTTC,CASSDTDRSYNEQFF
TRBV12-3/TRBV12-4,TRBJ1-2,TRBD1,.,TGTGCCAGCAGACTGACAGGGGCCTATGGCTACACCTTC,CASRLTGAYGYTF
TRBV28,TRBJ1-6,.,.,TGTGCCAGCAGTCTCCTCAAGGAGGCCAGCTCCTATAATTCACCCCTCCACTTT,CASSLLKEASSYNSPLHF
TRBV5-1,TRBJ1-3,TRBD1,.,TGCGCCAGCAGCTACCGACAGGGGTTATGGGATTCTGGAAACACCATATATTTT,CASSYRQGLWDSGNTIYF
TRBV14,TRBJ1-2,.,once,TGTGCCAGCAGCCAATCTAGGGGGACACCATTAACCTTC,CASSQSRGTPLTF
TRBV18,TRBJ2-1,.,.,TGTGCCAGCTCACAGCAGGGGAATTCCTACAATGAGCAGTTCTTC,CASSQQGNSYNEQFF
TRBV3-1/TRBV3-2,TRBJ1-5,.,once,TGTGCCAGCAGCCCGGACGGACAGCGGCCCCAGCATTTT,CASSPDGQRPQHF
TRBV5-5,TRBJ2-7,.,.,TGTGCCAGCAGCTTGCTCCAGGGAATATACGAGCAGTACTTC,CASSLLQGIYEQYF
TRBV14,TRBJ2-3,TRBD2,.,TGTGCCAGCAGGTCAACTAGCGGGAGATACCCAGATACGCAGTATTTT,CASRSTSGRYPDTQYF
TRBV30,TRBJ1-2,.,.,TGTGCCTGGAGTAAAGCTCGGGACACCTATGGCTACACCTTC,CAWSKARDTYGYTF
TRBV3-1/TRBV3-2,TRBJ2-1,.,.,TGTGCCAGCAGCCAAGCTAGGACAGCCTACTACAATGAGCAGTTCTTC,CASSQARTAYYNEQFF
TRBV5-1,TRBJ1-5,TRBD1,.,TGCGCCAGCAGCGCGGACAGGGATCAGCCCCAGCATTTT,CASSADRDQPQHF
TRBV15,TRBJ1-1,.,.,TGTGCCACCACACTAGAAGCTTTCTTT,CATTLEAFF
TRBV19,TRBJ2-3,.,.,TGTGCCAGTAGCCCCGCAGCGGACGGTACGCAGTATTTT,CASSPAADGTQYF
TRBV5-6,TRBJ1-2,.,.,TGTGCCAGCAGCTTGTTCGGGGGGCAGATCTATGGCTACACCTTC,CASSLFGGQIYGYTF
TRBV11-2,TRBJ2-5,.,.,TGTGCCAGCAGCCGGAAGACAGGGCTGGAGGGGACCCAGTACTTC,CASSRKTGLEGTQYF
TRBV27,TRBJ1-1,TRBD1,.,TGTGCCAGCAGTTTGACAGGGGGTAACACTGAAGCTTTCTTT,CASSLTGGNTEAFF
TRBV10-1,TRBJ2-7,.,few,TGCGCCAGCAGTGAGCAGGGTCAGGGCCCTAAGCAGTACTTC,CASSEQGQGPKQYF
TRBV30,TRBJ1-5,TRBD1,.,TGTGCCTGGGGGACAGGCAATCAGCCCCAGCATTTT,CAWGTGNQPQHF
TRBV25-1,TRBJ2-1,.,once,TGTGCCAGCAGTGAACGCCAGGGTTCCTACAATGAGCAGTTCTTC,CASSERQGSYNEQFF
TRBV19,TRBJ1-2,TRBD1,.,TGTGCCAGTAGGATCTCAGGGGGCAAGTCTTATGGCTACACCTTC,CASRISGGKSYGYTF
TRBV5-5,TRBJ1-6,.,.,TGTGCCAGCAGCTTGGTCGCCAGGGATGTGGGACCCCTCCACTTT,CASSLVARDVGPLHF
TRBV3-1/TRBV3-2,TRBJ1-1,.,.,TGTGCCAGCAGCCAAGTAGAGAACACTGAAGCTTTCTTT,CASSQVENTEAFF
TRBV11-1,TRBJ1-1,.,.,TGTGCCAGCTCCCTATCGGGGACTGAAGCTTTCTTT,CASSLSGTEAFF
TRBV19,TRBJ1-3,.,.,TGTGCCAGTAGTATTACAGGCAACTCTGGAAACACCATATATTTT,CASSITGNSGNTIYF
TRBV2,TRBJ2-6,.,.,TGTGCCAGCAGTGAAGACCGGGGGTTCTCACCCTCTGGGGCCAACGTCCTGACTTTC,CASSEDRGFSPSGANVLTF
TRBV2,TRBJ1-1,.,.,TGTGCCAGCACCGAAACAGCCCTGAACACTGAAGCTTTCTTT,CASTETALNTEAFF
TRBV5-1,TRBJ1-1,.,.,TGCGCCAGCAGCTACGGTAGTGAGGGAGGGGCGAACACTGAAGCTTTCTTT,CASSYGSEGGANTEAFF
TRBV4-1,TRBJ2-3,.,.,TGCGCCAGCAGCCACGCCGGGACTTCACGGGGTACGCAGTATTTT,CASSHAGTSRGTQYF
TRBV19,TRBJ1-1,TRBD1,.,TGTGCCAGTAGTTGGACAGGGCAGGCCACTGAAGCTTTCTTT,CASSWTGQATEAFF
TRBV5-1,TRBJ1-4,.,.,TGCGCCAGCAGTCTCGCCGGACTTTATAATGAAAAACTGTTTTTT,CASSLAGLYNEKLFF
TRBV5-1,TRBJ1-2,.,.,TGCGCCAGCAGCTTGGATGGAGCCTCAAACTATGGCTACACCTTC,CASSLDGASNYGYTF
TRBV19,TRBJ2-1,.,.,TGTGCCAGTAGTAATCGTCGCGGGTGGAATGAGCAGTTCTTC,CASSNRRGWNEQFF
TRBV5-1,TRBJ2-3,TRBD1,.,TGCGCCAGCAGCTTGGGTGTGGCAGGGGGCGCAGATACGCAGTATTTT,CASSLGVAGGADTQYF
TRBV5-5,TRBJ1-3,.,.,TGTGCCAGCAGCTTGGGGGCAGCCAGCTCTGGAAACACCATATATTTT,CASSLGAASSGNTIYF
TRBV12-3/TRBV12-4,TRBJ1-6,.,.,TGTGCCAGCAGAAGTAGCTATAATTCACCCCTCCACTTT,CASRSSYNSPLHF
TRBV5-5,TRBJ1-1,.,.,TGTGCCAGCAGCTCCCCGACAGACCTGAACACTGAAGCTTTCTTT,CASSSPTDLNTEAFF
TRBV27,TRBJ2-1,TRBD2,.,TGTGCCAGCCGACTCGCAGGACTAGCCAAGAATGAGCAGTTCTTC,CASRLAGLAKNEQFF
TRBV5-6,TRBJ2-7,TRBD1,.,TGTGCCAGCAGCTGGGCAGGGGGTTCCTACGAGCAGTACTTC,CASSWAGGSYEQYF
TRBV19,TRBJ2-7,.,once,TGTGCCAGTAGTATACGGACTGGCTACGAGCAGTACTTC,CASSIRTGYEQYF
TRBV18,TRBJ2-5,TRBD1,.,TGTGCCAGCTCATGGGCAGGGGGCATGTACCAAGAGACCCAGTACTTC,CASSWAGGMYQETQYF
TRBV30,TRBJ1-2,TRBD1,.,TGTGCCTGGAGTCCCGCGGACAGGAGCTATGGCTACACCTTC,CAWSPADRSYGYTF
TRBV5-5,TRBJ1-3,.,.,TGTGCCAGCAGCTGGGCCGACTCTGGAAACACCATATATTTT,CASSWADSGNTIYF
TRBV21-1,TRBJ1-2,.,.,TGTGCCAGCAGCAAAGCATGCGGACAGGCAACTAACTATGGCTACACCTTC,CASSKACGQATNYGYTF
TRBV11-2,TRBJ2-5,.,.,TGTGCCAGCAGCTTAGCGGGACATCAAGAGACCCAGTACTTC,CASSLAGHQETQYF
TRBV5-1,TRBJ2-1,TRBD2,.,TGCGCCAGCAGCTTGACTAGCGGGGGTTACAATGAGCAGTTCTTC,CASSLTSGGYNEQFF
TRBV6-1,TRBJ1-2,.,.,TGTGCCAGCAGTGAAGCGCTAGGACAGAACTATGGCTACACCTTC,CASSEALGQNYGYTF
TRBV6-1,TRBJ2-7,TRBD1,.,TGTGCCAGCAGTGAGTTGACAGGGAGCTCCTACGAGCAGTACTTC,CASSELTGSSYEQYF
TRBV19,TRBJ2-3,.,once,TGTGCCAGTAGTATACGGTCGGGGTTCGGGACAGATACGCAGTATTTT,CASSIRSGFGTDTQYF
TRBV11-3,TRBJ2-1,TRBD1,.,TGTGCCAGCAGCTCCGGACAGGGGTATGAGCAGTTCTTC,CASSSGQGYEQFF
TRBV5-5,TRBJ1-4,.,.,TGTGCCAGCAGCTTGGCACCAGCAACTAATGAAAAACTGTTTTTT,CASSLAPATNEKLFF
TRBV5-4,TRBJ1-1,.,.,TGTGCCAGCAGCCCCGAGGCGGGAGGGTCGAACACTGAAGCTTTCTTT,CASSPEAGGSNTEAFF
TRBV27,TRBJ2-7,.,.,TGTGCCAGCAGTTGGACACTGGGGTCCTACGAGCAGTACTTC,CASSWTLGSYEQYF